This T cell receptor beta chain was recorded in a study of response to subunit inactivated influenza vaccine. This CDR3 contains 20 residues. The V segment lost 0 bases and the J segment 4 bases; nucleotides outside the gene matches: 12. From germline, CDR1 is DFQATT and CDR2 SNEGSKA (reference sequence). Broader study findings: Each seasonal influenza vaccination, the authors suggested, recruits few new T cells.

A few counts support this clonotype. The antigen is undetermined. A single record per CDR3 protein comes from TCRdb applying MiXCR to the RT-PCR reads. The sample shows hundreds of thousands of distinct CDR3 sequences, about 7.6% of them seen only once. V gene TRBV20-1 combines with J gene TRBJ2-2; the match to TRBD2 covers 15 bases. The specimen comprised PBMCs from blood, sampled less than 25 months after vaccination. This TCR was sampled from a man between 45 and 75 years old who received an inactivated influenza vaccine. The CDR3 region has the DNA TGCAGTGCTAGAGATTCCGGGACTAGCGGGAGGCCCCGGGGCACCGGGGAGCTGTTTTTT. Translation gives CSARDSGTSGRPRGTGELFF.